The sequence of this T cell receptor beta chain was determined in a study of OX40 agonist ivuxolimab in advanced cancers. Note on this clone: Antigen unknown. Its ends do not fully match the called genes, so a read error is possible.

Regarding the study as a whole: No antigen was identified for the clonally expanded peripheral T cells.

Libraries were prepared by immunoSEQ multiplex PCR; TCRdb keeps only in-frame clonotypes and omits some of them. The profile shows tens of thousands of clones, 65% to 90% of them singletons. CDR3 size: 16 residues. CDR1 SGHAT and CDR2 FQNNGV come from the germline V gene. Systemic immunosuppression or a history of autoimmune disease excluded patients. This clonotype was obtained from an adult with an advanced solid tumor such as melanoma, head and neck, liver or kidney cancer. Sequencing was performed on CD4+ or CD8+ T cells sorted from blood, taken in a trial of the OX40 agonist ivuxolimab. The V gene is TRBV11-2, the J gene TRBJ2-2; the D gene is possibly TRBD2 (5 bases). CDR3 loop: CASTLGGGRGGGELFF. In DNA, the CDR3 is TGTGCCAGCACCTTAGGAGGAGGCCGCGGCGGCGGGGAGCTGTTTTTT.